These 11 T cell receptor beta chains were sequenced from one sample in a study of cytomegalovirus exposure and HLA in healthy donors (dated by TCRdb to 2015 to 2018). Library generation was performed with the immunoSEQ multiplex PCR assay. For the multiplex PCR, a mixture combining 60 forward primers for TCR Vbeta segments and 13 reverse primers for TCR Jbeta segments was used. Drawn from immuneACCESS, this table holds only the in-frame rearrangements with V and J called that TCRdb kept. Clones are partly lost; checked studies trace under half to an unresolved V gene and leave the rest unexplained. Counted in this sample were more than 100,000 clones; about 60% of them appeared once. Of the sample, about 9.1% is held by the ten largest clones. The sample consisted of PBMCs. These TCRs come from a man aged 35-49 years in good health and CMV-seropositive.

This chain connects TRBV7-2 to TRBJ2-7, with TRBD2 matching 8 bases. J lost 6 bases, V lost 1 base, and 5 bases had no gene match. Germline lookup yields CDR1 SGHTA and CDR2 FQGNSA. This CDR3 contains 14 residues. CDR3 sequence: CASSLGAGEGEQYF. The CDR3 DNA reads TGTGCCAGCAGCTTAGGAGCGGGAGAGGGCGAGCAGTACTTC.

This clone was detected only a few times. This chain joins TRBV29-1 and TRBJ1-1; TRBD1 aligns across 9 bases. CDR1 is SQVTM, CDR2 ANQGSEA, per germline. J lost 6 bases, V lost 3 bases, and 17 bases had no gene match. The length of the CDR3 is 17 residues. Written as DNA, the CDR3 is TGCAGCGTTGAGGAAAGGGGACAGGGAAGATTCTGGTCTGAAGCTTTCTTT. Translation: CSVEERGQGRFWSEAFF.

The chain couples TRBV4-3 to TRBJ2-7; TRBD1 is a possible D gene (6 bases). V dropped 1 base and J dropped 3 bases, with 7 bases sitting between them. The CDR3 extends over 13 amino acids. Germline-derived CDR1 and CDR2 are LGHNA and YSLEER. CDR3 region: CASSQGQDYEQYF. The CDR3 coding sequence is TGCGCCAGCAGCCAAGGACAGGACTACGAGCAGTACTTC.

V is TRBV4-2 and J is TRBJ2-5; 8 nucleotides line up with TRBD2. This CDR3 region has 15 residues. CDR1 and CDR2 (germline): LGHNA, YNFKEQ. After removal of 1 base from V and 5 bases from J, the junction contained 6 bases not matched to a gene. CDR3 residues: CASSQGASGWETQYF. The CDR3 nucleotides are TGTGCCAGCAGCCAAGGGGCTAGCGGGTGGGAGACCCAGTACTTC.

The chain recombines TRBV7-9 with TRBJ2-7, with 11 bases aligning to TRBD1. CDR1 SEHNR and CDR2 FQNEAQ come from the germline V gene (reference sequence). Trimming removed 5 bases from V and 5 bases from J; junction bases left unmatched: 8. The length of the CDR3 is 15 residues. In nucleotides, the CDR3 is TGTGCCAGCAGCGCCCGGACAGGGGGCAGAAACGAGCAGTACTTC. Protein: CASSARTGGRNEQYF.

This clone was detected only once. The rearrangement joins TRBV19 to TRBJ2-2, with 10 nucleotides matching TRBD2. CDR1 and CDR2 (germline): LNHDA, SQIVND (reference sequence). Trimming removed 5 bases from V and 5 bases from J; junction bases left unmatched: 14. The CDR3 contains 18 residues. CDR3 bases: TGTGCCAGTAGTTGGGGAACGGGACTAGCGATTTTGACCGGGGAGCTGTTTTTT. Protein product: CASSWGTGLAILTGELFF.

This clone appeared a few times. This sequence joins TRBV29-1 and TRBJ1-6, with TRBD1 identical over 7 bases. Germline V gene sequence: CDR1 SQVTM, CDR2 ANQGSEA. With V trimmed by 6 bases and J by 7 bases, 9 bases remained unmatched. This CDR3 is built from 14 residues. CDR3 loop: CSVRTDRDNSPLHF. CDR3 DNA sequence: TGCAGCGTCCGCACTGACAGGGACAATTCACCCCTCCACTTT.

The CDR3 coding sequence is TGTGCCAGCAGCGTAGACCCCGGGGGGGCGTACGAGCAGTACTTC. Its translation is CASSVDPGGAYEQYF. The rearrangement uses TRBV9 and TRBJ2-7; 8 nucleotides match TRBD2. In germline, CDR1 is SGDLS, CDR2 YYNGEE. V dropped 0 bases and J dropped 4; count of bases not matched to a gene: 6. This CDR3 region has 15 residues. Supplemented by reference TRBV9 and TRBJ2-7, the full variable domain reads DSGVTQTPKHLITATGQRVTLRCSPRSGDLSVYWYQQSLDQGLQFLIQYYNGEERAKGNILERFSAQQFPDLHSELNLSSLELGDSALYFCASSVDPGGAYEQYFGPGTRLTVT.

The V call is TRBV5-1, the J call TRBJ1-4; D is possibly TRBD1 (6 bases). The V end lost 0 bases, the J end lost 5 bases, and 8 bases lay between the germline ends. Per the germline V gene, CDR1 is SGHRS and CDR2 is YFSETQ. This CDR3 has 14 amino acids. The CDR3 region is CASSLGRGNEKLFF. CDR3 DNA: TGCGCCAGCAGCTTGGGAAGGGGGAATGAAAAACTGTTTTTT.

This clone was counted a few times. The V call is TRBV6-5, the J call TRBJ2-3; 8 nucleotides agree with TRBD1. Germline V CDR1 and CDR2: MNHEY, SVGAGI. V shed 7 bases and J 10 bases; nucleotides not matched to a gene: 7. The CDR3 is made up of 12 amino acids. CDR3 protein: CASKNDRGAQYF. The CDR3 DNA reads as TGTGCCAGCAAAAACGACAGGGGCGCGCAGTATTTT.

This chain uses TRBV10-3 with TRBJ2-3, with D possibly matching TRBD1 (5 bases). V lost 6 bases to trimming and J lost 2 bases, with 12 bases between them. The CDR3 loop spans 14 amino acids. CDR1 ENHRY and CDR2 SYGVKD come from the germline V gene. The CDR3 DNA sequence: TGTGCCATCAGGTGGACAAGCCCCACAGATACGCAGTATTTT. Its translation is CAIRWTSPTDTQYF.